The 10 T cell receptor beta chains below come from one sample, sequenced in a study of T cells after yellow fever vaccination. From the 5' RACE reads, TCRdb called clonotypes with MiXCR, one entry per CDR3 protein. The data hold just under 600,000 distinct CDR3 sequences, with about 13% observed a single time. The sequencing used PBMCs, collected on the day of the yellow fever booster vaccination. These receptors were collected from a man between 25 and 39 years old who received the YFV17D yellow fever vaccine.

The chain carries TRBV7-4 and TRBJ2-7, with D possibly matching TRBD2 (6 bases). CDR1 and CDR2 from the germline V gene are SGHVT and SQSDAQ. This CDR3 is built from 14 residues. Trimming took off 1 base at V and 6 bases at J, with 13 bases between the two ends. The CDR3 nucleotides are TGTGCCAGCAGCTTAGGGGGGGAAAAGCCCGAGCAGTACTTC. Translated: CASSLGGEKPEQYF.

This clonotype was detected only a few times. This chain links TRBV11-2 with TRBJ2-3; D gene ambiguous. Trimming stripped 11 bases from V and 8 bases from J, with 14 bases between. Germline CDR1 reads SGHAT; CDR2 reads FQNNGV. CDR3 length: 11 residues. The CDR3 DNA reads TGTGCCTGGCGATCCCAAGGTACGCAGTATTTT. Protein product: CAWRSQGTQYF.

This rearrangement joins TRBV29-1 to TRBJ2-7; TRBD2 matches at 10 bases. The CDR3 covers 13 residues. V trimming: 4 bases; J trimming: 2 bases; junction bases outside the gene matches: 2. Germline lookup yields CDR1 SQVTM and CDR2 ANQGSEA. The CDR3 bases are TGCAGCGTTGGTACTAGCGGGGCCTACGAGCAGTACTTC. Amino acids: CSVGTSGAYEQYF.

The genes are TRBV11-2 and TRBJ2-7, with unresolved D. Trimming pared 3 bases from V and 0 bases from J, leaving 12 bases between. The CDR3 is 15 amino acids. CDR1 is SGHAT, CDR2 FQNNGV, per germline. The CDR3 sequence: CASSFNYPSSYEQYF. CDR3 in DNA: TGTGCCAGCAGCTTCAACTATCCAAGCTCCTACGAGCAGTACTTC.

This clonotype was counted ten times or more. This chain connects TRBV27 to TRBJ2-7; possibly TRBD1 or TRBD2 for D (5 bases each). The length of the CDR3 is 14 residues. Germline V lookup: CDR1 MNHEY, CDR2 SMNVEV (reference sequence). With 6 bases removed from V and 4 bases from J, the gap between germline ends came to 16 bases. The CDR3 here is CASSPGTSGYEQYF. The CDR3, as DNA: TGTGCCAGCAGCCCCGGGACCTCGGGGTACGAGCAGTACTTC.

V and J are TRBV27 and TRBJ2-4; D is undetermined. The CDR3 is made up of 14 amino acids. Germline CDR1 and CDR2: MNHEY and SMNVEV (reference sequence). With 5 bases removed from V and 2 bases from J, the gap between germline ends came to 10 bases. CDR3 DNA: TGTGCCAGCAGTGTAAGGGTGTCCAAAAACATTCAGTACTTC. Translation gives CASSVRVSKNIQYF.

In its sample, this clonotype was seen a few times. The chain joins TRBV20-1 to TRBJ1-2; no reliable D call. The CDR3 is 12 residues long. The V end was cut by 3 bases, the J end by 2 bases, with 7 bases between. In germline, CDR1 is DFQATT, CDR2 SNEGSKA (reference sequence). The CDR3 spells CSASTENYGYTF. The CDR3 DNA reads TGCAGTGCTAGTACTGAGAACTATGGCTACACCTTC.

In its sample, this clonotype was seen many times. This chain links TRBV12-3 or TRBV12-4 with TRBJ2-1; 14 bases are a match to TRBD2. The V gene end was trimmed by 8 bases and the J gene end by 9 bases; junction bases not matched to a gene: 6. CDR3 size: 14 residues. The CDR3 coding sequence is TGTGCCAGCGTGGGACTAGCGGGAGTGATTGAGCAGTTCTTC. Amino acids: CASVGLAGVIEQFF.

J is TRBJ2-1 and V is TRBV11-1, with D perhaps TRBD2 (6 bases). Germline lookup yields CDR1 SGHAT and CDR2 FQDESV (reference sequence). The CDR3 spans 21 residues. V shed 4 bases and J shed 4 bases, with 32 bases lying between them. CDR3 region: CASSSTSSRLHAGTFYNEQFF. The CDR3 DNA reads as TGTGCCAGCAGCTCAACTAGCTCCAGGCTTCACGCGGGAACCTTTTACAATGAGCAGTTCTTC.

The chain joins TRBV27 to TRBJ2-5, with 7 nucleotides matching TRBD2. V dropped 6 bases and J dropped 0; count of bases not matched to a gene: 13. Germline V lookup: CDR1 MNHEY, CDR2 SMNVEV (reference sequence). The length of the CDR3 is 17 residues. CDR3 amino acids: CASSLKAGPPYQETQYF. The CDR3, as DNA: TGTGCCAGCAGCCTGAAAGCGGGGCCTCCGTACCAAGAGACCCAGTACTTC.